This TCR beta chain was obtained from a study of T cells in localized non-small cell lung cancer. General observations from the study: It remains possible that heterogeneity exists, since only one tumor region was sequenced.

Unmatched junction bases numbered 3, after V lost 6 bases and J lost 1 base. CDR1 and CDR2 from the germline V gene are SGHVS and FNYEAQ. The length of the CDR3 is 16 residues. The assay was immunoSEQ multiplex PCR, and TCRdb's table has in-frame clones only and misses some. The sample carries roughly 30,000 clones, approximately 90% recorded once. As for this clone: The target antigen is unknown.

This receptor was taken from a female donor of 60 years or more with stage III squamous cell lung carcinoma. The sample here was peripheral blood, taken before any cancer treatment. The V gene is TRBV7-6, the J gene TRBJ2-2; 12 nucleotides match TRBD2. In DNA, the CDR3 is TGTGCCAGCAGTCTACTAGCGGGGGGGAACACCGGGGAGCTGTTTTTT. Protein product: CASSLLAGGNTGELFF.